A selection of T cell receptor beta chains follows, all from one sample in a study of shared clonotypes between healthy human individuals. The repertoire was sequenced with immunoSEQ multiplex PCR; TCRdb's copy has only in-frame clones and lacks some. This sample yields some 530,000 clones, of which approximately 81% are seen a single time; 12% belongs to the top ten. What was sequenced was PBMCs. The source is a woman in her thirties or forties in good health. Some clones in this sample may be carry-over from other donors' samples. Both conserved end residues are trimmed from each CDR3. A D gene is named only where the DNA matches it firmly. Rows give clone size only sometimes, using once, few, many, or a class for an expanded clone.

CDR3 protein: ASSSSGTAGMF; CDR3 length: 11; V gene: TRBV7-7; clone size: NA; D gene: TRBD1
CDR3 protein: ATSAGLQETQY; CDR3 length: 11; V gene: TRBV15; clone size: NA; D gene: NA
CDR3 protein: ASSLSSSNTEAF; CDR3 length: 12; V gene: TRBV7-2; clone size: NA; D gene: NA
CDR3 protein: ATGDRASYEQY; CDR3 length: 11; V gene: TRBV19; clone size: NA; D gene: TRBD1
CDR3 protein: ASSLEQGVWAF; CDR3 length: 11; V gene: TRBV11-2; clone size: NA; D gene: TRBD1
CDR3 protein: AGALEQGRTEAF; CDR3 length: 12; V gene: TRBV6-1; clone size: NA; D gene: TRBD1
CDR3 protein: ASGQPKNQPQH; CDR3 length: 11; V gene: TRBV5-3; clone size: NA; D gene: NA
CDR3 protein: ASSPGFGETQY; CDR3 length: 11; V gene: TRBV5-1; clone size: NA; D gene: NA
CDR3 protein: ASSLGLAGGETQY; CDR3 length: 13; V gene: TRBV6-5; clone size: NA; D gene: TRBD2
CDR3 protein: AISDLAGGPSYEQY; CDR3 length: 14; V gene: TRBV10-3; clone size: NA; D gene: TRBD2
CDR3 protein: ASSQLVAGANVLT; CDR3 length: 13; V gene: TRBV11-2; clone size: NA; D gene: NA
CDR3 protein: ASSVSGAGNTIY; CDR3 length: 12; V gene: TRBV6-1; clone size: NA; D gene: NA
CDR3 protein: ATEGDGNTEAF; CDR3 length: 11; V gene: TRBV10-3; clone size: NA; D gene: NA
CDR3 protein: ASRDDRGLGGYT; CDR3 length: 12; V gene: TRBV5-1; clone size: NA; D gene: TRBD1
CDR3 protein: ASSEGPNGEQF; CDR3 length: 11; V gene: TRBV2; clone size: NA; D gene: NA
CDR3 protein: ASSYSGDTEAF; CDR3 length: 11; V gene: TRBV7-2; clone size: NA; D gene: NA
CDR3 protein: ASSSGLVVWNEQF; CDR3 length: 13; V gene: TRBV7-3; clone size: NA; D gene: TRBD2
CDR3 protein: ASAVQGNYGYT; CDR3 length: 11; V gene: TRBV6-5; clone size: NA; D gene: NA
CDR3 protein: ASSLGSDTQY; CDR3 length: 10; V gene: TRBV5-6; clone size: NA; D gene: NA
CDR3 protein: ASSTNLGHYNEQF; CDR3 length: 13; V gene: TRBV11-2; clone size: once; D gene: NA
CDR3 protein: ASSPPGGAVYEQY; CDR3 length: 13; V gene: TRBV18; clone size: NA; D gene: NA
CDR3 protein: ASSGLVAGSAKNIQY; CDR3 length: 15; V gene: TRBV25-1; clone size: NA; D gene: TRBD2
CDR3 protein: ASSMGLPSGANVLT; CDR3 length: 14; V gene: TRBV28; clone size: few; D gene: NA
CDR3 protein: AWSNRGRGLSGNTIY; CDR3 length: 15; V gene: TRBV30; clone size: NA; D gene: NA
CDR3 protein: ASSHHRGLGSNYGYT; CDR3 length: 15; V gene: TRBV9; clone size: few; D gene: TRBD1
CDR3 protein: ASSLDETQY; CDR3 length: 9; V gene: TRBV7-8; clone size: NA; D gene: NA
CDR3 protein: ASSEGRDTDTQY; CDR3 length: 12; V gene: TRBV6-4; clone size: NA; D gene: NA
CDR3 protein: ASSEIRAVTEAF; CDR3 length: 12; V gene: TRBV5-4; clone size: once; D gene: NA
CDR3 protein: ASSSDRGQGTQY; CDR3 length: 12; V gene: TRBV11-1; clone size: NA; D gene: TRBD1
CDR3 protein: ASSPGTGGAETQY; CDR3 length: 13; V gene: TRBV18; clone size: NA; D gene: TRBD1
CDR3 protein: ASSSNPGTGSYEQY; CDR3 length: 14; V gene: TRBV7-9; clone size: NA; D gene: TRBD1